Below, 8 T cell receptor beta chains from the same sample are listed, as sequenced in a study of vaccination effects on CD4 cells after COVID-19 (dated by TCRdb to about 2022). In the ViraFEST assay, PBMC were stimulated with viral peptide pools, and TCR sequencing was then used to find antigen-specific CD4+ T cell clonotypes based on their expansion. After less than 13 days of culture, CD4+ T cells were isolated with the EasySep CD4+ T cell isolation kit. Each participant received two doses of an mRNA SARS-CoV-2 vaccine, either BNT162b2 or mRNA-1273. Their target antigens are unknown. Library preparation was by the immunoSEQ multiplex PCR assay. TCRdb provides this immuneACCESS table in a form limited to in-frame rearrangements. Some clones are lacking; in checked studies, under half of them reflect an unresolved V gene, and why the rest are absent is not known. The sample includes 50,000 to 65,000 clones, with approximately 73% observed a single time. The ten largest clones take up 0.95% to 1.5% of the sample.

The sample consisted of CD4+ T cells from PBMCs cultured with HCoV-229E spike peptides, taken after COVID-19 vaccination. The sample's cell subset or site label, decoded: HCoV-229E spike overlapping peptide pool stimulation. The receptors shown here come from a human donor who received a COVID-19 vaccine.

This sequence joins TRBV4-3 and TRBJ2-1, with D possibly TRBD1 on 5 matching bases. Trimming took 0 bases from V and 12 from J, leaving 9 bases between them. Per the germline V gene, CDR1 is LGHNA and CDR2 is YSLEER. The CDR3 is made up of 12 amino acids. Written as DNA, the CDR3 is TGCGCCAGCAGCCAAGACAACAGGCTGCAGTTCTTC. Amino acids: CASSQDNRLQFF.

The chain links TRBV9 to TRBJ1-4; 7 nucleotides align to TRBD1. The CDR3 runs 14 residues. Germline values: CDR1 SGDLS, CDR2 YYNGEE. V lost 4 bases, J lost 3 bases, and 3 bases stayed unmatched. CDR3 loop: CASSRQGSNEKLFF. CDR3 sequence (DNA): TGTGCCAGCAGCCGACAGGGATCTAATGAAAAACTGTTTTTT. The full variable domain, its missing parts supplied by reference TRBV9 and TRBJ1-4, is DSGVTQTPKHLITATGQRVTLRCSPRSGDLSVYWYQQSLDQGLQFLIQYYNGEERAKGNILERFSAQQFPDLHSELNLSSLELGDSALYFCASSRQGSNEKLFFGSGTQLSVL.

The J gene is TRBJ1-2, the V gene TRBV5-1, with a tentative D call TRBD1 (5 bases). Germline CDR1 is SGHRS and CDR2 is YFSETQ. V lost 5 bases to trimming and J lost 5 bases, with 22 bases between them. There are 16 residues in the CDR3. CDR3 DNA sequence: TGCGCCAGCAGTATAAATCGGGGGGGACCGCTTTATGGCTACACCTTC. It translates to CASSINRGGPLYGYTF.

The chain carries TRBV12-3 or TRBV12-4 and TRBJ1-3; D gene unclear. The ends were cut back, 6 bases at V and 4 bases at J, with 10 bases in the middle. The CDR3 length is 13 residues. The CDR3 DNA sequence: TGTGCCAGCAGCTTGGACTGGGGAAACACCATATATTTT. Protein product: CASSLDWGNTIYF.

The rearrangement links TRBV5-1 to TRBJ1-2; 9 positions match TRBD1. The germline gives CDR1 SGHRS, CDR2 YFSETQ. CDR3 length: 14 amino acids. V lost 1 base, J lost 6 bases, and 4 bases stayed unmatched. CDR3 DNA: TGCGCCAGCAGCTTGTACCGGGACAGGGATGGCTACACCTTC. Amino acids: CASSLYRDRDGYTF.

DNA of the CDR3: TGTGCCACCAGCAGAGGGCGGACCGGGGGCTACACCTTC. It encodes CATSRGRTGGYTF. This sequence joins TRBV15 and TRBJ1-2; no reliable D call. Germline CDR1 LNHNV, CDR2 YYDKDF (reference sequence). V was shortened by 1 base and J by 8 bases, with 11 bases between the two germline ends. CDR3 length: 13 amino acids.

CDR3 sequence (DNA): TGCGCCAGCAGCGAATACAGGCGTACTGAAGCTTTCTTT. This translates into CASSEYRRTEAFF. V usage is TRBV5-1 and J usage is TRBJ1-1, with D perhaps TRBD1 (5 bases). Germline V gives CDR1 SGHRS, CDR2 YFSETQ. Trimming stripped 4 bases from V and 5 bases from J, with 12 bases between. The CDR3 totals 13 residues.

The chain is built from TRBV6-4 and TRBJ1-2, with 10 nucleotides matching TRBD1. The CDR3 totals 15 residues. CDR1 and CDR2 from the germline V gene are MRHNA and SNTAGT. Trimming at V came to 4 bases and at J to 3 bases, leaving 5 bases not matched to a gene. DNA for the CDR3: TGTGCCAGCAGTGCCGGGACAGGGGCGGACTATGGCTACACCTTC. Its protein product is CASSAGTGADYGYTF.